This paragraph covers one T cell receptor (beta chain) sequence. Deletions cut 6 bases from V and 8 bases from J, with 10 bases between. Germline V gives CDR1 ENHRY, CDR2 SYGVKD. The CDR3 sequence is 11 residues long. Using immunoSEQ multiplex PCR, the repertoire was profiled, and TCRdb retains in-frame clones only, with some absent. Of around 45,000 clones detected, 80% to 95% appear once; the ten largest clones hold around 0.7%. The source of the sample is a study of T cell changes during pregnancy in multiple sclerosis. This receptor was taken from a female donor with multiple sclerosis, enrolled in a pregnancy study. Source: CD4+ T cells from peripheral blood mononuclear cells, taken before pregnancy. The rearrangement joins TRBV10-3 to TRBJ1-2, with D unresolved. For the CDR3, the DNA is TGTGCCATCAGGTCGGGAGGAGGCTACACCTTC. It is translated as CAIRSGGGYTF.